The following is a TCR beta chain sequence with its context. The record originates from a study of CD8 T cells in Susac syndrome. Reverse transcription of roughly 0.45 to 1 ug RNA used random hexamers. From the immunoSEQ multiplex PCR reads, TCRdb called clonotypes with MiXCR, one entry per CDR3 protein. The sample includes about 83,000 distinct CDR3 sequences, approximately 96% of them seen just once. The V end lost 2 bases, the J end lost 1 base, and 12 bases lay between the germline ends. CDR3 length: 16 residues. Germline V lookup: CDR1 SGHVT, CDR2 SQSDAQ. What was sequenced was CD8+ T cells from PBMCs. This clonotype was sampled from a human donor with Susac syndrome. This chain connects TRBV7-4 to TRBJ2-1, with D perhaps assigned TRBD1 or TRBD2 (6 bases each). DNA of the CDR3: TGTGCCAGCAGCTTACGCACAGGGAGGTCCTACAATGAGCAGTTCTTC. Protein: CASSLRTGRSYNEQFF.